The source of this TCR beta chain is a study of human T cells and chemical hapten exposure. The sample's time point: patch test 3, about 24 weeks after DPC sensitization. Noted treatment: therapeutic diphenylcyclopropenone sensitization with weekly scalp DPC. Patches went on only after blood had been drawn each time. V lost 5 bases to trimming and J lost 2 bases; unmatched junction nucleotides: 6. CDR1 is SGHAT and CDR2 is FQNNGV in the germline V gene. This CDR3 spans 15 amino acids. TCRdb itself ran the RACE reads through MiXCR, one entry per CDR3 protein. The table lists some 74,000 distinct CDR3 sequences, 10% to 15% of them singletons. At least ten counts were recorded for this clonotype. As yet, its antigen is unknown. Regarding the study as a whole: Against controls, expanded TCRs gave rise to significantly more large CDR3 similarity clusters.

The gene calls are TRBV11-2 and TRBJ2-7; 10 bases line up with TRBD1. The TCR comes from a woman between 50 and 59 years old with alopecia areata. Some clones in this sample may be carry-over from other donors' samples. Specimen: whole blood, collected in connection with sensitization to the hapten diphenylcyclopropenone (DPC). As DNA, the CDR3 is TGTGCCAGCAGCCGGGGGACAGGGGTGACCTACGAGCAGTACTTC. Translated: CASSRGTGVTYEQYF.